The 14 T cell receptor beta chains below all came from one sample that was sequenced in a study of vaccination effects on CD4 cells after COVID-19. The antigens of these receptors remain unknown. Clones were read by immunoSEQ multiplex PCR, and TCRdb kept only the in-frame ones, dropping some. The sample shows 64,000 or so clones, 75% to 85% of them seen only once. Antigen-specific CD4+ T cells were first expanded with viral peptide pools by the ViraFEST assay and only then sequenced. Subsequent to roughly 10 days of culture, CD4+ T cells were isolated. Participants received two doses of either the BNT162b2 or mRNA-1273 vaccine. Sequenced material: CD4+ T cells from PBMCs cultured with HCoV-OC43 spike peptides, taken after COVID-19 vaccination. This sample's subset: HCoV-OC43 spike overlapping peptide pool stimulation. The source of these receptors is a human donor who received a COVID-19 vaccine.

This clone was counted a single time. The V and J genes are TRBV5-1 and TRBJ1-1; 8 positions match TRBD1. The trim removed 3 bases at V and 6 bases at J, leaving 10 bases unmatched. The germline V gene encodes CDR1 SGHRS and CDR2 YFSETQ. CDR3 length: 15 residues. CDR3 sequence: CASSSTGGTAAEAFF. DNA for the CDR3: TGCGCCAGCAGCTCAACAGGGGGGACGGCCGCTGAAGCTTTCTTT. The full variable domain, rest sourced from reference TRBV5-1 and TRBJ1-1, is KAGVTQTPRYLIKTRGQQVTLSCSPISGHRSVSWYQQTPGQGLQFLFEYFSETQRNKGNFPGRFSGRQFSNSRSEMNVSTLELGDSALYLCASSSTGGTAAEAFFGQGTRLTVV.

This clone appeared a few times. The J gene is TRBJ2-2, the V gene TRBV4-2; perhaps TRBD1 as D (6 bases). Trimming took off 3 bases at V and 7 bases at J, with 12 bases between the two ends. The CDR3 covers 14 residues. The germline V gene has CDR1 LGHNA and CDR2 YNFKEQ. CDR3 region: CASSHTGIGGELFF. The CDR3 bases are TGTGCCAGCAGCCACACAGGGATCGGCGGGGAGCTGTTTTTT.

The chain links TRBV7-8 to TRBJ1-2, with 7 bases aligning to TRBD1. V lost 5 bases, J lost 5 bases, and 11 bases stayed unmatched. CDR1 is SGHVS and CDR2 is FQNEAQ in the germline V gene. This CDR3 region has 15 residues. The CDR3 nucleotides read TGTGCCAGCAGCCCAATGGGGGAGGGGGCTTATGGCTACACCTTC. Its protein is CASSPMGEGAYGYTF.

This chain uses TRBV25-1 with TRBJ2-2, with 14 bases identical to TRBD2. This CDR3 is 18 amino acids long. Germline V lookup: CDR1 MGHDK, CDR2 SYGVNS. V dropped 6 bases and J dropped 1; count of bases not matched to a gene: 7. CDR3 DNA sequence: TGTGCCAGCAGCACAAGACTAGCGGGGGGGTTGAACACCGGGGAGCTGTTTTTT. Its protein is CASSTRLAGGLNTGELFF.

There are a few counts of this clone. The chain uses TRBV27 and TRBJ1-3, with 9 bases aligning to TRBD1. In germline, CDR1 is MNHEY, CDR2 SMNVEV (reference sequence). The CDR3 extends over 14 amino acids. The ends lost 5 bases at V and 7 bases at J; junction bases unmatched: 6. CDR3 region: CASSQGTGSNTIYF. The CDR3 coding sequence is TGTGCCAGCAGTCAAGGGACAGGGAGCAACACCATATATTTT.

CDR3 DNA sequence: TGTGCCAGCAGTGAAACTGAAAACATTCAGTACTTC. Translated, it gives CASSETENIQYF. V gene TRBV2 combines with J gene TRBJ2-4; D call uncertain. V shed 2 bases and J shed 5 bases, with 4 bases lying between them. This CDR3 comprises 12 residues. Germline V lookup: CDR1 SNHLY, CDR2 FYNNEI.

This clone was seen only a few times. This chain uses TRBV6-4 with TRBJ1-1, with a possible D match to TRBD1 (5 bases). The CDR3 extends over 13 amino acids. Germline CDR1 MRHNA, CDR2 SNTAGT. V dropped 6 bases and J dropped 4 bases, with 12 bases sitting between them. The CDR3 coding sequence is TGTGCCAGCAGAGCGGGGGTTGGCACTGAAGCTTTCTTT. Its translation: CASRAGVGTEAFF.

This sequence joins TRBV5-1 and TRBJ1-6; D gene unclear. Germline values: CDR1 SGHRS, CDR2 YFSETQ. The CDR3 loop spans 13 amino acids. V was trimmed by 2 bases and J by 10 bases, leaving 10 bases between them. In DNA, the CDR3 is TGCGCCAGCAGCTTTGGGGAGCGATCACCCCTCCACTTT. It specifies CASSFGERSPLHF.

This clone was detected only once. The chain employs TRBV6-4 and TRBJ2-7; D call uncertain. Germline CDR1 reads MRHNA; CDR2 reads SNTAGT. This CDR3 has 10 amino acids. V lost 5 bases and J 6 bases, leaving 5 bases between the germline ends. This chain's CDR3 is CASSRCEQYV. The DNA of the CDR3 is TGTGCCAGCAGTAGATGCGAGCAGTACGTC.

The chain employs TRBV19 and TRBJ2-6; D remains unclear. This CDR3 is 15 amino acids long. Germline loops: CDR1 LNHDA, CDR2 SQIVND (reference sequence). The germline V and J ends were trimmed by 3 bases and 0 bases, with 6 bases remaining between them. The CDR3 loop is CASSIQHSGANVLTF. The CDR3 region has the DNA TGTGCCAGTAGTATCCAGCACTCTGGGGCCAACGTCCTGACTTTC.

This chain uses TRBV14 with TRBJ2-1; 8 nucleotides agree with TRBD1. This CDR3 is built from 14 residues. Trimming at V came to 1 base and at J to 10 bases, leaving 6 bases not matched to a gene. Germline V gives CDR1 SGHDN, CDR2 FVKESK. The CDR3 loop reads CASSQAGWDREQFF. The CDR3 nucleotides read TGTGCCAGCAGCCAAGCGGGATGGGACAGGGAGCAGTTCTTC.

This chain joins TRBV7-9 and TRBJ2-5; 9 bases match TRBD1. Per the germline V gene, CDR1 is SEHNR and CDR2 is FQNEAQ (reference sequence). Germline trimming cut 5 bases from V and 7 bases from J; bases unmatched to any gene: 8. The CDR3 is 14 amino acids. The CDR3 loop reads CASSRPGQGLTQYF. The CDR3 DNA follows: TGTGCCAGCAGCCGCCCGGGACAGGGACTGACCCAGTACTTC.

The chain recombines TRBV12-5 with TRBJ1-2; TRBD1 matches at 7 bases. Germline V CDR1 and CDR2: LGHNT, FRNRAP. The CDR3 is 14 amino acids. The V segment lost 2 bases and the J segment 3 bases; nucleotides outside the gene matches: 3. Here the CDR3 DNA reads TGTGCTAGTGGTTTGCCCGGGACAGACTATGGCTACACCTTC. Translating gives CASGLPGTDYGYTF.

Comments on this clone: Other DNA sequences in the same sample also yield this CDR3. V usage is TRBV7-2 and J usage is TRBJ1-4; 8 positions match TRBD1. The CDR3 is made up of 14 amino acids. CDR1 and CDR2 from the germline V gene are SGHTA and FQGNSA. The junction had 7 bases not matched to a gene; V was cut back by 5 bases and J by 8 bases. The CDR3 sequence is CASSADRGGEKLFF. CDR3 nucleotide sequence: TGTGCCAGCAGCGCCGACAGGGGTGGCGAAAAACTGTTTTTT.